This entry concerns a single T cell receptor (beta chain). What it recognizes is unknown. V was clipped by 2 bases and J by 1 base; unmatched bases: 8. CDR1 and CDR2 (germline): SGHRS, YFSETQ. The CDR3 extends over 16 amino acids. From RNA transcripts, TCR beta CDR3 regions were amplified. The HTBI primer set was used in a first-round RT-PCR of the TCR CDR3. In TCRdb, the multiplex PCR reads were re-called with MiXCR into one record per CDR3 protein. This table has a few hundred thousand distinct CDR3 sequences, roughly 13% appearing once. The study included ophthalmopathy patients with Clinical Activity Score at least 3, NOSPECS grade at least 4 and duration under 3 months. Reasons for excluding patients were uncontrolled infection, other autoimmune disease, pregnancy or lactation. This sample was included in a study of T cells in Graves' hyperthyroidism and ophthalmopathy. Looking at the study overall: Blood was drawn when the patient was first diagnosed and still untreated. General study points: Most thyroid clonotypes expanded above 0.001 were also detected in blood.

This TCR was sampled from a woman aged 40-49 years with Graves' ophthalmopathy. The gene calls are TRBV5-1 and TRBJ1-1; 7 bases are a match to TRBD1. Material for sequencing was blood. The CDR3 loop reads CASSFLNRGTNTEAFF. The CDR3 bases are TGCGCCAGCAGCTTTTTGAACAGGGGCACGAACACTGAAGCTTTCTTT. Looking up the rest from reference TRBV5-1 and TRBJ1-1 gives the full variable domain: KAGVTQTPRYLIKTRGQQVTLSCSPISGHRSVSWYQQTPGQGLQFLFEYFSETQRNKGNFPGRFSGRQFSNSRSEMNVSTLELGDSALYLCASSFLNRGTNTEAFFGQGTRLTVV.